This T cell receptor (beta chain) was sequenced for a study of T cell repertoires in cytomegalovirus infection. On the study more broadly: Matching HLA type and CMV infection were both indicated by public TCR beta signatures.

From the reads, TCRdb called clonotypes with MiXCR, one entry per CDR3 protein. The data contain approximately 250,000 distinct CDR3 sequences, around an eighth of them singletons. Broader study findings: CMV-specific TCR beta clonotypes restricted by HLA-C dominated the ex vivo response.

Remarks on this clonotype: The antigen is undetermined. A much larger clone lies one base from this, so it may be a read error.

V dropped 4 bases and J dropped 6 bases, with 15 bases sitting between them. The CDR3 loop spans 13 amino acids. CDR1 and CDR2 (germline): SQVTM, ANQGSEA. V usage is TRBV29-1 and J usage is TRBJ1-2, with D possibly TRBD1 on 5 matching bases. The TCR originated in a human donor in good health (CMV status not recorded). Some clones in this sample may be carry-over from other donors' samples. The sample consisted of PBMCs. In DNA, the CDR3 is TGCAGCGTTGCCCGACAGTCGGACGATGGCTACACCTTC. This codes for CSVARQSDDGYTF.